The sample holds many counts of the clone carrying this TCR beta chain. Its antigen is currently unknown. The data stem from a study of T cell repertoires in cytomegalovirus infection. On the study more broadly: Carrying CMV and the relevant HLA type showed in public TCR beta signatures.

The V end lost 4 bases, the J end lost 3 bases, and 14 bases lay between the germline ends. Germline V gene data show CDR1 as KGHDR and CDR2 as SFDVKD. This CDR3 comprises 15 residues. TCRdb called the reads again in MiXCR, with one record for every CDR3 protein. The repertoire consists of 200,000 to 300,000 distinct CDR3 sequences, with 9.1% occurring once and the leading ten covering approximately 16%. The study, taken as a whole, reports: Summed frequency of public TCR beta families distinguished CMV carriers with the relevant HLA. The ex vivo response was dominated by HLA-C-restricted CMV-specific TCR beta clonotypes.

This chain joins TRBV24-1 and TRBJ1-2; D unresolved. The source material was PBMCs. The receptor was isolated from a human donor in good health (CMV status not recorded). Some clones in this sample may be carry-over from other donors' samples. The CDR3 reads CATSDSRTGDYGYTF. The CDR3 nucleotides read TGTGCCACCAGTGACTCACGGACGGGAGACTATGGCTACACCTTC.